Presented here are 15 T cell receptor beta chains from one specimen sequenced in a study of shared clonotypes between healthy human individuals. The assay was immunoSEQ multiplex PCR, and TCRdb's table has in-frame clones only and misses some. This sample has roughly 500,000 clones, with about 85% found just once. The specimen sequenced was PBMCs. The source is a woman aged 35 to 49 in good health. Some clones in this sample may be carry-over from other donors' samples.

The CDR3 reads CASSFSGNGDDEQYF. In nucleotides, the CDR3 is TGCGCCAGCAGCTTTTCGGGGAACGGCGACGACGAGCAGTACTTC. The V call is TRBV5-1, the J call TRBJ2-7, with TRBD2 as a possible D gene (5 bases). The CDR3 is 15 residues long. V lost 2 bases, J lost 5 bases, and 17 bases lay in between. In germline, CDR1 is SGHRS, CDR2 YFSETQ.

The genes are TRBV9 and TRBJ1-4, with a weak D call TRBD1 (6 bases). Germline lookup yields CDR1 SGDLS and CDR2 YYNGEE. The CDR3 length is 17 residues. With 0 bases removed from V and 4 bases from J, the gap between germline ends came to 16 bases. CDR3 sequence (DNA): TGTGCCAGCAGCGTAGGTGGGGGCCGCCCAAATAATGAAAAACTGTTTTTT. This translates into CASSVGGGRPNNEKLFF.

Only one count was recorded for this clone. V and J are TRBV7-9 and TRBJ2-5; D possibly corresponds to TRBD1 (5 bases). The J call may be in error: the DNA end matches TRBJ2-7 better. The CDR3 has 14 amino acids. Germline V gene lookup returns CDR1 SEHNR and CDR2 FQNEAQ (reference sequence). The CDR3, as DNA: TGTGCCAGCAGCTTGTCGGACATAACCTACGAGCAGTACTTC. This sequence encodes CASSLSDITYEQYF.

This chain connects TRBV14 to TRBJ1-1; 10 nucleotides line up with TRBD1. The germline V gene has CDR1 SGHDN and CDR2 FVKESK. Unmatched junction bases numbered 23, after V lost 0 bases and J lost 4 bases. This CDR3 has 22 residues. Here the CDR3 reads CASSQDWGTGVAGPPVSTEAFF. The CDR3 DNA reads TGTGCCAGCAGCCAAGATTGGGGGACAGGGGTCGCGGGACCCCCAGTGAGCACTGAAGCTTTCTTT.

V usage is TRBV28 and J usage is TRBJ1-1; a weak D match, TRBD1 (5 bases). The germline V and J ends were trimmed by 3 bases and 11 bases, with 25 bases remaining between them. CDR3 length: 16 amino acids. Germline CDR1 MDHEN, CDR2 SYDVKM. As DNA, the CDR3 is TGTGCCAGCAGTTTTGTTGGGACCGGGAGGGCAGAAAGGGCTTTCTTT. It encodes CASSFVGTGRAERAFF.

This clone occurred a few times. J is TRBJ2-5 and V is TRBV5-6, with D possibly being TRBD1 (6 bases). Deletions cut 3 bases from V and 5 bases from J, with 14 bases between. The germline CDR1 and CDR2 sequences are SGHDT and YYEEEE. The CDR3 is made up of 14 amino acids. CDR3 bases: TGTGCCAGCAGCTCGACACAGGGTTTTGAGACCCAGTACTTC. The encoded protein is CASSSTQGFETQYF. The full variable domain, completed using reference TRBV5-6 and TRBJ2-5, is DAGVTQSPTHLIKTRGQQVTLRCSPKSGHDTVSWYQQALGQGPQFIFQYYEEEERQRGNFPDRFSGHQFPNYSSELNVNALLLGDSALYLCASSSTQGFETQYFGPGTRLLVL.

V usage is TRBV30 and J usage is TRBJ1-2; no firm D call. V was shortened by 1 base and J by 5 bases, with 11 bases between the two germline ends. The CDR3 length is 13 residues. Germline V gene lookup returns CDR1 GTSNPN and CDR2 SVGIG (reference sequence). CDR3 DNA sequence: TGTGCCTGGAGTGAACAGACTAGATATGGCTACACCTTC. The encoded protein is CAWSEQTRYGYTF.

This chain links TRBV19 with TRBJ2-7; D gene ambiguous. The germline V gene has CDR1 LNHDA and CDR2 SQIVND (reference sequence). V shed 3 bases and J shed 6 bases, with 12 bases lying between them. CDR3 length equals 13 residues. Here the CDR3 DNA reads TGTGCCAGTAGTATTGGAACCTACACCGAGCAGTACTTC. This encodes CASSIGTYTEQYF.

This clone showed up just a few times. The chain carries TRBV4-3 and TRBJ2-3; D might be TRBD2 (6 bases). The CDR3 is 16 amino acids. With 1 base removed from V and 1 base from J, the gap between germline ends came to 12 bases. From germline, CDR1 is LGHNA and CDR2 YSLEER. Here the CDR3 reads CASSQVFGGGTDTQYF. CDR3 DNA sequence: TGCGCCAGCAGCCAAGTATTCGGAGGGGGCACAGATACGCAGTATTTT.

This sequence joins TRBV6-4 and TRBJ2-4; 9 bases agree with TRBD1. V trimming: 6 bases; J trimming: 0 bases; junction bases outside the gene matches: 12. Per germline, CDR1 MRHNA and CDR2 SNTAGT. CDR3 length: 18 amino acids. DNA for the CDR3: TGTGCCAGCAGGATAAGGACAGGGGAAGGGGTAGCCAAAAACATTCAGTACTTC. Its protein product is CASRIRTGEGVAKNIQYF.

This clone rates as medium-sized. The rearrangement joins TRBV7-6 to TRBJ1-5; D perhaps matches TRBD1 (6 bases). CDR1 and CDR2 (germline): SGHVS, FNYEAQ. There are 17 residues in the CDR3. The ends were cut back, 5 bases at V and 7 bases at J, with 24 bases in the middle. In DNA form, the CDR3 reads TGTGCCAGCAGCACTACGCCCAGGGGCCCAGCGGCCCAGCCCCAGCATTTT. It encodes CASSTTPRGPAAQPQHF. The complete variable domain, with remaining parts taken from reference TRBV7-6 and TRBJ1-5, reads GAGVSQSPRYKVTKRGQDVALRCDPISGHVSLYWYRQALGQGPEFLTYFNYEAQQDKSGLPNDRFSAERPEGSISTLTIQRTEQRDSAMYRCASSTTPRGPAAQPQHFGDGTRLSIL.

V gene TRBV6-5 combines with J gene TRBJ1-1, with a possible D match to TRBD1 (6 bases). The CDR3 consists of 14 residues. Trimming left V 6 bases short and J 1 base short, with 12 bases between. Germline V gene data show CDR1 as MNHEY and CDR2 as SVGAGI. Here the CDR3 DNA reads TGTGCCAGCAGGCCCGGGACAAGGAACACTGAAGCTTTCTTT. Amino acids: CASRPGTRNTEAFF.

This sequence joins TRBV11-2 and TRBJ2-1; 11 bases align to TRBD1. The ends lost 3 bases at V and 4 bases at J; junction bases unmatched: 5. CDR1 is SGHAT and CDR2 is FQNNGV in the germline V gene. This CDR3 is 16 amino acids long. In DNA, the CDR3 is TGTGCCAGCAGCTTTGGCCGGGACAGGGGGTACAATGAGCAGTTCTTC. Protein product: CASSFGRDRGYNEQFF.

This chain joins TRBV10-3 and TRBJ1-1, with 8 positions matching TRBD1. J was trimmed by 1 base and V by 1 base; bases with no gene match: 2. Germline CDR1 and CDR2: ENHRY and SYGVKD. The CDR3 contains 15 residues. CDR3 sequence (DNA): TGTGCCATCAGTGAGTACGGACAGGGGAACACTGAAGCTTTCTTT. This encodes CAISEYGQGNTEAFF.

The V gene is TRBV19, the J gene TRBJ2-2, with D possibly being TRBD1 (5 bases). V gave up 5 bases and J gave up 1 base, with 8 bases separating them. From germline, CDR1 is LNHDA and CDR2 SQIVND (reference sequence). The CDR3 is 14 residues long. CDR3 nucleotides: TGTGCCAGTAGTGCAGGACAGAACACCGGGGAGCTGTTTTTT. Protein sequence: CASSAGQNTGELFF.